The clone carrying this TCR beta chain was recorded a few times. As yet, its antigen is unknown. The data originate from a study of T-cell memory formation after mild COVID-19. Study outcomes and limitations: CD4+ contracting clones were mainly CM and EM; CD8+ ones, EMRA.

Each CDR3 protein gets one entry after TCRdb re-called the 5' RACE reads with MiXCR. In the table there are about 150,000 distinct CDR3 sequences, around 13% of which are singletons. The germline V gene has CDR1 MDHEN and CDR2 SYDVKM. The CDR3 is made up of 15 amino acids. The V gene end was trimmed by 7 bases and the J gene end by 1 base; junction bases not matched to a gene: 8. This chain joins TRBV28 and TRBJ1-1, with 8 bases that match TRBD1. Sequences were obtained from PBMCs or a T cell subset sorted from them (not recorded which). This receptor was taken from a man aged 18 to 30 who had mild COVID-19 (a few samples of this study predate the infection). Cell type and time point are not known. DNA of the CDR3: TGTGCCAGCAAGACAGGGGTGATATGGAACACTGAAGCTTTCTTT. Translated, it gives CASKTGVIWNTEAFF.